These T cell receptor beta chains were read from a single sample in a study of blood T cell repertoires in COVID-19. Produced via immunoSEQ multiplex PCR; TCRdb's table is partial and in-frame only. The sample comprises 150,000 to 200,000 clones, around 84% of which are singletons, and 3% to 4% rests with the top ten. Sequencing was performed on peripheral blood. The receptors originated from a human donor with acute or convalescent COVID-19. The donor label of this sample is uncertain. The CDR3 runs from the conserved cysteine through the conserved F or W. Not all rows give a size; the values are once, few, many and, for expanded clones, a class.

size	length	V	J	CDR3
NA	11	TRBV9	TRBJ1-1	CASSGGHEAFF
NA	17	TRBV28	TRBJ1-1	CASSSPGGRGRNTEAFF
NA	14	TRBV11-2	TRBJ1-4	CASSFAGGNEKLFF
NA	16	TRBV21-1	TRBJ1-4	CASNSGQGKANEKLFF
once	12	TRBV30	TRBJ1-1	CAWGTGITEAFF
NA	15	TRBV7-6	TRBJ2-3	CASSFRGQGGDTQYF
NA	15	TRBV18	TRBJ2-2	CASSLTGGDTGELFF
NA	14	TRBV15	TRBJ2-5	CATSRGQGGETQYF
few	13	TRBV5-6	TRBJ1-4	CASSPDRGEKLFF
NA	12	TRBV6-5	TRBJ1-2	CASARANYGYTF
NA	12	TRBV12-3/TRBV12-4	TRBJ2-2	CASHREAGELFF
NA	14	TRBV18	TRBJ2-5	CASSPRVREETQYF
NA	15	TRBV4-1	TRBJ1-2	CASSQAARANYGYTF
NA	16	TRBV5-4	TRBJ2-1	CASSLFLSGGSNEQFF
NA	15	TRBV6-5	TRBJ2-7	CASRPEPGASNEQYF
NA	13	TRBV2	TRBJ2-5	CASSVIGVETQYF
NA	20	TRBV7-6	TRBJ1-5	CASSLSRGQGRSYSNQPQHF
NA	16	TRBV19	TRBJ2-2	CASSSPPGLYTGELFF
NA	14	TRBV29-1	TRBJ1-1	CSVIHRGKNTEAFF
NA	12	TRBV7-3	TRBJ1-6	CASSTDMSPLHF
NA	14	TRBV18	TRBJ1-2	CASSPRGVNYGYTF
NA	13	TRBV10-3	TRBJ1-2	CAIRNGIQNGYTF
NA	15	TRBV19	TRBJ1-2	CASTMQVNTNYGYTF
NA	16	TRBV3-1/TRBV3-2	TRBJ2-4	CASSQEGGLVKNIQYF
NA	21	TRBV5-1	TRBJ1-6	CASSSRGSNGWRSSYNSPLHF
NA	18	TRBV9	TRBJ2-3	CASSLPPVERGSTDTQYF
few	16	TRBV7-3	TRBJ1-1	CASSLESGSGNTEAFF
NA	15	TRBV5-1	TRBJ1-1	CASSLAVSQNTEAFF
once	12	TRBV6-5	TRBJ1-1	CASRDLNTEAFF
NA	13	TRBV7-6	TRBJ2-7	CASSLDRFREQYF
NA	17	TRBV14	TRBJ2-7	CASSQNPGTGASYEQYF
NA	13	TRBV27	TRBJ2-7	CASSLKGDNEQYF
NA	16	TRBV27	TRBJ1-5	CASSSLWQGGNQPQHF
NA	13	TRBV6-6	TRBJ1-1	CASSRQGGTEAFF
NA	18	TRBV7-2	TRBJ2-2	CASSSRRQRGVNTGELFF
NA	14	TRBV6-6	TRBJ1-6	CASRRTGGNSPLHF
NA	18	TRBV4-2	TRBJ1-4	CASSQRGIGGTGLEKLFF
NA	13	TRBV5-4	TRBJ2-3	CASSLGGVDTQYF
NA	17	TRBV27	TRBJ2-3	CASSLWTSGGLADTQYF
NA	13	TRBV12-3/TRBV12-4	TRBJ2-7	CASSWGLTDEQYF